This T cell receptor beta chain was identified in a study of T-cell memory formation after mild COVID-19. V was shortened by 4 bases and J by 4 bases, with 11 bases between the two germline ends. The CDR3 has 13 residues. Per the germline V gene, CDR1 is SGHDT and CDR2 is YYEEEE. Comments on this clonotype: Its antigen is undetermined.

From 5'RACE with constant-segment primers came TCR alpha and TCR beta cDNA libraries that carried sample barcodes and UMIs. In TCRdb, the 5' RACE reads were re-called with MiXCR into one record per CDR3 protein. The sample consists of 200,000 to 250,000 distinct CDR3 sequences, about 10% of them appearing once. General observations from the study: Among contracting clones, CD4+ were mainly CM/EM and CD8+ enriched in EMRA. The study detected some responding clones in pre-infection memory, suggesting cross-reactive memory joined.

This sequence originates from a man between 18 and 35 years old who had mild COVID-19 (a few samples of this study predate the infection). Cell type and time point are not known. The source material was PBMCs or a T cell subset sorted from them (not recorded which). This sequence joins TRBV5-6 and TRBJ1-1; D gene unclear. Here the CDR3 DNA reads TGTGCCAGCAGCCCTACCTGGGCCACTGAAGCTTTCTTT. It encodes CASSPTWATEAFF.